This section outlines one T cell receptor (beta chain) sequence together with its context. Antigen: not known. This specimen comes from a study of cytomegalovirus exposure and HLA in healthy donors. Regarding the study as a whole: Associated with cytomegalovirus, according to the listing, were 170 or so TCR beta chains. It was reported that the classifier diagnosed cytomegalovirus status with high specificity and sensitivity in both the original and validation cohorts.

60 Vbeta and 13 Jbeta primers were used in PCR. Some clones are missing from TCRdb's copy, which holds only in-frame ones; the method was immunoSEQ multiplex PCR. The table records around 120,000 clones, over 75% of them present only once. The CDR3 consists of 15 residues. Germline CDR1 is MNHNS and CDR2 is SASEGT. Trimming took 6 bases from V and 5 from J; bases not matched to a gene: 9. The specimen sequenced was PBMCs. The rearrangement links TRBV6-1 to TRBJ2-2; 7 nucleotides align to TRBD2. The sequence was collected from a human donor in good health. CDR3 in amino acids: CASRGQGGTTGELFF. In DNA, the CDR3 is TGTGCCAGCAGGGGTCAGGGAGGGACGACCGGGGAGCTGTTTTTT.